The 24 T cell receptor beta chains below all came from one sample that was sequenced in a study of T cells in narcolepsy. TCRdb's copy holds only in-frame clones and misses some; the assay was immunoSEQ multiplex PCR. This repertoire shows 25,000 to 35,000 clones, 85% to 90% found once; its top ten account for 0.95% to 1.5%. Specimen: CD45RA- memory CD4+ T cells from PBMCs. These receptors came from a human donor with narcolepsy.

J is TRBJ2-6 and V is TRBV6-5; D is unresolved. The ends were cut back, 2 bases at V and 4 bases at J, with 9 bases in the middle. Germline CDR1 is MNHEY and CDR2 is SVGAGI. This CDR3 has 15 amino acids. CDR3 coding DNA: TGTGCCAGCAGTTACCTCTCGAGGGGGGCCAACGTCCTGACTTTC. It translates to CASSYLSRGANVLTF.

The gene calls are TRBV15 and TRBJ2-2, with 8 bases fitting TRBD1. V dropped 0 bases and J dropped 2; count of bases not matched to a gene: 2. The V gene's germline CDR1 is LNHNV and CDR2 YYDKDF (reference sequence). The CDR3 is 16 amino acids. The CDR3 bases are TGTGCCACCAGCAGAGAGGGGACAGGAAACACCGGGGAGCTGTTTTTT. Its protein is CATSREGTGNTGELFF.

This clone was detected only a few times. The rearrangement links TRBV11-1 to TRBJ2-7; perhaps TRBD1 as D (6 bases). Per germline, CDR1 SGHAT and CDR2 FQDESV (reference sequence). The ends were cut back, 8 bases at V and 3 bases at J, with 11 bases in the middle. The CDR3 is made up of 12 amino acids. This CDR3 is CASSRGNYEQYF. CDR3 nucleotides: TGTGCCAGCTCGAGGGGGAACTACGAGCAGTACTTC.

The chain employs TRBV18 and TRBJ2-5, with TRBD1 identical over 8 bases. The CDR3 totals 13 residues. CDR1 KGHSH and CDR2 LQKENI come from the germline V gene. After removal of 3 bases from V and 3 bases from J, the junction contained 0 bases not matched to a gene. The CDR3 protein is CASSPTGEETQYF. The CDR3 DNA sequence: TGTGCCAGCTCACCGACAGGGGAAGAGACCCAGTACTTC. The full variable domain, with the rest looked up from reference TRBV18 and TRBJ2-5, is NAGVMQNPRHLVRRRGQEARLRCSPMKGHSHVYWYRQLPEEGLKFMVYLQKENIIDESGMPKERFSAEFPKEGPSILRIQQVVRGDSAAYFCASSPTGEETQYFGPGTRLLVL.

V and J are TRBV29-1 and TRBJ1-3; D call uncertain. The ends were cut back, 3 bases at V and 2 bases at J, with 2 bases in the middle. Germline CDR1 reads SQVTM; CDR2 reads ANQGSEA. The CDR3 is 11 residues long. CDR3 sequence (DNA): TGCAGCGTTGACGCTGGAAACACCATATATTTT. Its protein is CSVDAGNTIYF.

The chain is built from TRBV5-4 and TRBJ1-5, with D possibly matching TRBD1 (5 bases). CDR1 is SGHNT and CDR2 is YYREEE in the germline V gene (reference sequence). The V gene lost 3 bases and the J gene lost 3 bases, with 10 bases spanning the gap. CDR3 length: 14 residues. Here the CDR3 reads CASSYAGYNQPQHF. CDR3 DNA sequence: TGTGCCAGCAGCTACGCAGGGTACAATCAGCCCCAGCATTTT.

The CDR3 coding sequence is TGTGCCAGCAGTTACGATTTGGGGGAGGGTCGGCAGTATTTT. Translation: CASSYDLGEGRQYF. V gene TRBV6-5 combines with J gene TRBJ2-3; TRBD2 agrees at 7 bases. J gave up 11 bases and V 2 bases, and 10 bases lay outside the gene matches. The germline gives CDR1 MNHEY, CDR2 SVGAGI. The CDR3 runs to 14 residues.

This rearrangement joins TRBV28 to TRBJ1-2; D is possibly TRBD1 (5 bases). This CDR3 is 15 amino acids long. V was trimmed by 2 bases and J by 0 bases, leaving 10 bases between them. CDR1 is MDHEN and CDR2 is SYDVKM in the germline V gene. The CDR3 bases are TGTGCCAGCAGTTTACCGGGGACCACTAACTATGGCTACACCTTC. Translating gives CASSLPGTTNYGYTF.

This chain links TRBV11-2 with TRBJ2-1; 9 nucleotides align to TRBD2. The CDR3 extends over 16 amino acids. Per germline, CDR1 SGHAT and CDR2 FQNNGV. The V gene end was trimmed by 1 base and the J gene end by 5 bases; junction bases not matched to a gene: 6. CDR3 coding DNA: TGTGCCAGCAGCTTAGTATTTAGCGGGAGCGACAATGAGCAGTTCTTC. Translating gives CASSLVFSGSDNEQFF.

This clone has only a few counts. The V gene is TRBV6-6, the J gene TRBJ1-2, with D unclear. V lost 6 bases, J lost 6 bases, and 8 bases lay in between. CDR3 length equals 11 residues. Germline V gene data show CDR1 as MNHNY and CDR2 as SVGAGI (reference sequence). In DNA, the CDR3 is TGTGCCAGCAGGGATGCTGATGGCTACACCTTC. This sequence encodes CASRDADGYTF.

This clone was counted only a few times. V and J are TRBV25-1 and TRBJ1-4; D remains ambiguous. Per the germline V gene, CDR1 is MGHDK and CDR2 is SYGVNS. The germline V and J ends were trimmed by 4 bases and 5 bases, with 23 bases remaining between them. This CDR3 has 18 residues. CDR3 sequence reads: CASSGPGSEEGWNEKLFF. The CDR3 DNA reads TGTGCCAGCAGTGGTCCAGGCTCCGAAGAAGGTTGGAATGAAAAACTGTTTTTT. Full variable domain (outside the CDR3, taken from reference TRBV25-1 and TRBJ1-4): EADIYQTPRYLVIGTGKKITLECSQTMGHDKMYWYQQDPGMELHLIHYSYGVNSTEKGDLSSESTVSRIRTEHFPLTLESARPSHTSQYLCASSGPGSEEGWNEKLFFGSGTQLSVL.

In DNA form, the CDR3 reads TGTGCCAGCAGTGGACTAGGATCTGAGCAGTTCTTC. Protein sequence: CASSGLGSEQFF. This chain links TRBV2 with TRBJ2-1; D perhaps matches TRBD2 (6 bases). This CDR3 comprises 12 residues. Germline V gene lookup returns CDR1 SNHLY and CDR2 FYNNEI. The V gene lost 4 bases and the J gene lost 9 bases, with 10 bases spanning the gap.

The chain links TRBV15 to TRBJ1-1; no definite D call. The V gene's germline CDR1 is LNHNV and CDR2 YYDKDF (reference sequence). This CDR3 has 15 amino acids. V was clipped by 0 bases and J by 0 bases, with 8 bases between them. CDR3 sequence: CATSRDNLVNTEAFF. The CDR3 coding sequence is TGTGCCACCAGCAGAGATAACCTGGTGAACACTGAAGCTTTCTTT.

This clone was counted a single time. The chain joins TRBV30 to TRBJ1-4, with no clear D. The germline V and J ends were trimmed by 3 bases and 3 bases, with 8 bases remaining between them. This CDR3 comprises 13 residues. Germline assignment: CDR1 GTSNPN and CDR2 SVGIG (reference sequence). CDR3 region: CAWRVDSNEKLFF. CDR3 in DNA: TGTGCCTGGAGGGTGGACTCTAATGAAAAACTGTTTTTT.

CDR3 protein: CAWSVLENSEQYF. The CDR3 DNA is TGTGCCTGGAGTGTACTGGAAAATTCCGAGCAGTACTTC. The J gene is TRBJ2-7, the V gene TRBV30; D is undetermined. Trimming took 0 bases from V and 6 from J, leaving 12 bases between them. This CDR3 spans 13 amino acids. Germline CDR1 reads GTSNPN; CDR2 reads SVGIG (reference sequence).

The rearrangement links TRBV5-4 to TRBJ1-5, with unresolved D. This CDR3 has 14 amino acids. From germline, CDR1 is SGHNT and CDR2 YYREEE (reference sequence). V was shortened by 0 bases and J by 4 bases, with 8 bases between the two germline ends. CDR3 protein: CASSLDGINQPQHF. Here the CDR3 DNA reads TGTGCCAGCAGCTTGGACGGGATTAATCAGCCCCAGCATTTT.

The chain employs TRBV5-5 and TRBJ1-5, with D perhaps matching TRBD1 (5 bases). The germline V and J ends were trimmed by 4 bases and 3 bases, with 14 bases remaining between them. Per germline, CDR1 SGHKS and CDR2 YYEKEE (reference sequence). The CDR3 length is 15 residues. CDR3 nucleotides: TGTGCCAGCAGCCCACTAGGGGTTTCCAATCAGCCCCAGCATTTT. It encodes CASSPLGVSNQPQHF.

This chain connects TRBV2 to TRBJ2-2; D is uncertain. The V gene lost 2 bases and the J gene lost 5 bases, with 6 bases spanning the gap. Germline V gene lookup returns CDR1 SNHLY and CDR2 FYNNEI. This CDR3 region has 13 residues. CDR3 residues: CASSESLTGELFF. Here the CDR3 DNA reads TGTGCCAGCAGTGAATCGCTGACCGGGGAGCTGTTTTTT.

This chain connects TRBV5-6 to TRBJ1-4, with a tentative D call TRBD1 (6 bases). Germline assignment: CDR1 SGHDT and CDR2 YYEEEE. Trimming pared 4 bases from V and 3 bases from J, leaving 16 bases between. The CDR3 contains 16 residues. The chain's CDR3 is CASSALGGAANEKLFF. The CDR3 coding sequence is TGTGCCAGCAGCGCCTTGGGGGGGGCAGCTAATGAAAAACTGTTTTTT.

The chain couples TRBV7-8 to TRBJ2-3; 15 nucleotides agree with TRBD2. The ends lost 4 bases at V and 7 bases at J; junction bases unmatched: 9. The CDR3 sequence is 17 residues long. CDR1 and CDR2 (germline): SGHVS, FQNEAQ. The CDR3, as DNA: TGTGCCAGCAGCTCCCCAGGACTAGCGGGAGGGGGAAATACGCAGTATTTT. It specifies CASSSPGLAGGGNTQYF.

The V call is TRBV18, the J call TRBJ1-1; TRBD1 matches at 8 bases. The CDR3 contains 14 residues. Germline assignment: CDR1 KGHSH and CDR2 LQKENI. Trimming removed 4 bases from V and 2 bases from J; junction bases left unmatched: 3. CDR3 coding DNA: TGTGCCAGCTCACGGGACAGGTCAAACACTGAAGCTTTCTTT. As protein: CASSRDRSNTEAFF.

The chain is built from TRBV4-2 and TRBJ2-7; D is unresolved. The CDR3 consists of 14 residues. The germline V gene has CDR1 LGHNA and CDR2 YNFKEQ. Trimming took off 3 bases at V and 4 bases at J, with 13 bases between the two ends. The CDR3 is CASSQITRVYEQYF. The CDR3 nucleotides read TGTGCCAGCAGCCAGATTACGAGAGTTTACGAGCAGTACTTC.

The chain combines TRBV6-6 with TRBJ1-5, with D unclear. Germline values: CDR1 MNHNY, CDR2 SVGAGI (reference sequence). With 1 base removed from V and 6 bases from J, the gap between germline ends came to 13 bases. The CDR3 is 15 amino acids. CDR3 bases: TGTGCCAGCAGTTACTTGACGGGTAGAAGTCAGCCCCAGCATTTT. It yields the protein CASSYLTGRSQPQHF.

The gene calls are TRBV29-1 and TRBJ2-3; 7 bases match TRBD2. The germline V gene encodes CDR1 SQVTM and CDR2 ANQGSEA. The CDR3 has 16 amino acids. V trimming: 0 bases; J trimming: 7 bases; junction bases outside the gene matches: 13. This chain's CDR3 is CSVEDRKERDGYTQYF. In nucleotides, the CDR3 is TGCAGCGTTGAAGATCGGAAAGAGCGGGATGGATATACGCAGTATTTT.